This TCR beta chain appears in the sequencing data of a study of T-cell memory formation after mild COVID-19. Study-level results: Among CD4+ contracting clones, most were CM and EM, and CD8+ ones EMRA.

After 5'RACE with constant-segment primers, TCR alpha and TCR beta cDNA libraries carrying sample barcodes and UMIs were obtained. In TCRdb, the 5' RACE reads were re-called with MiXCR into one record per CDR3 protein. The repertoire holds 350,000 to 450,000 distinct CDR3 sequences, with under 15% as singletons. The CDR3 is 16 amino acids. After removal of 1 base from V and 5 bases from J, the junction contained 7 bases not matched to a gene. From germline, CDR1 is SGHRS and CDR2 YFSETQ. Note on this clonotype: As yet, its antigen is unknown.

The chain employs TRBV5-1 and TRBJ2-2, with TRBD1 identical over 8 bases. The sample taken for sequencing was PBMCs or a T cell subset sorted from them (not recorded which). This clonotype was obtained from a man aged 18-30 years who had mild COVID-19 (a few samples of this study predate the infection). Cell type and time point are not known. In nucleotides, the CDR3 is TGCGCCAGCAGCTTGACCCAGGGGGCTTGGACCGGGGAGCTGTTTTTT. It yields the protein CASSLTQGAWTGELFF.